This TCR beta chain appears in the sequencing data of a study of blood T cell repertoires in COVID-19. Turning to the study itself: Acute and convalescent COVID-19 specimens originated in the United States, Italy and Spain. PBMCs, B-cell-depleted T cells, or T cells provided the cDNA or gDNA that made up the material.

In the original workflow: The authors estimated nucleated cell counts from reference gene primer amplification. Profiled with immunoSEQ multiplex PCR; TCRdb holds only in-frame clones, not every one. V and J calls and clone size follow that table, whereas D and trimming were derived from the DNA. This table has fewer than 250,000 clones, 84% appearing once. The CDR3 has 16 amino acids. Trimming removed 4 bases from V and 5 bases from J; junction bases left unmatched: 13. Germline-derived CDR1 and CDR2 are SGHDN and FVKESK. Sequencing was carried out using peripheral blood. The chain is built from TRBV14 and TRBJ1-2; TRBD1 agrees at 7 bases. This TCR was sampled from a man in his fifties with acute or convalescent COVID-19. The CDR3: CASSPLGGTVLYGYTF. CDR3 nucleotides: TGTGCCAGCAGCCCCTTAGGGGGGACAGTCTTGTATGGCTACACCTTC.